These 26 T cell receptor beta chains were sequenced from one sample in a study of early T cells in non-severe SARS-CoV-2 infection. TCRdb passed the 5' RACE reads through MiXCR, listing each CDR3 protein once. This sample has 85,000 to 90,000 distinct CDR3 sequences, with 13% to 15% found just once. The sequencing input was whole blood. All receptors come from an adult who was a healthcare worker with PCR-confirmed SARS-CoV-2 infection or an uninfected control (not recorded which).

This clonotype was picked up many times. The rearrangement uses TRBV29-1 and TRBJ1-5; 7 bases are shared with TRBD1. The length of the CDR3 is 15 residues. In germline, CDR1 is SQVTM, CDR2 ANQGSEA. Losses at the gene ends were 4 bases for V and 0 bases for J; bases not matched to a gene: 6. CDR3 in amino acids: CSVATGVGSNQPQHF. CDR3 nucleotides: TGCAGCGTTGCAACAGGGGTAGGTAGCAATCAGCCCCAGCATTTT.

The V and J genes are TRBV5-1 and TRBJ2-1; 7 positions agree with TRBD1. The ends lost 4 bases at V and 5 bases at J; junction bases unmatched: 9. The CDR3 consists of 15 residues. CDR1 is SGHRS and CDR2 is YFSETQ in the germline V gene. CDR3 region: CASSPLGQTDNEQFF. CDR3 DNA: TGCGCCAGCAGCCCCCTGGGACAGACTGACAATGAGCAGTTCTTC.

This clonotype was observed at least ten times. This sequence joins TRBV5-1 and TRBJ2-7; 10 nucleotides align to TRBD2. This CDR3 has 14 residues. CDR1 and CDR2 from the germline V gene are SGHRS and YFSETQ. After removal of 3 bases from V and 4 bases from J, the junction contained 4 bases not matched to a gene. In DNA, the CDR3 is TGCGCCAGCAGCTCTAGCGGGAGTACGTACGAGCAGTACTTC. Translation: CASSSSGSTYEQYF.

This clonotype was seen at least ten times. J is TRBJ1-1 and V is TRBV20-1, with D unresolved. The germline V and J ends were trimmed by 0 bases and 8 bases, with 19 bases remaining between them. This CDR3 has 15 residues. Germline V CDR1 and CDR2: DFQATT, SNEGSKA (reference sequence). In nucleotides, the CDR3 is TGCAGTGCTAGAGATCGCGGAGTAAGCGGCGGGGAAGCTTTCTTT. Its protein is CSARDRGVSGGEAFF.

This chain joins TRBV4-1 and TRBJ2-2; D remains unclear. The CDR3 covers 13 residues. The germline V and J ends were trimmed by 1 base and 1 base, with 1 base remaining between them. The germline gives CDR1 MGHRA, CDR2 YSYEKL. The CDR3, as DNA: TGCGCCAGCAGCCAAGGGAACACCGGGGAGCTGTTTTTT. Protein: CASSQGNTGELFF.

This clonotype is categorized as medium-sized. V and J are TRBV27 and TRBJ1-2, with 9 positions matching TRBD1. After removal of 5 bases from V and 8 bases from J, the junction contained 6 bases not matched to a gene. This CDR3 is built from 13 residues. Germline CDR1 MNHEY, CDR2 SMNVEV (reference sequence). The CDR3 DNA reads as TGTGCCAGCAGTCCCCGGACAGGGGAGGGCTACACCTTC. As protein: CASSPRTGEGYTF.

The chain carries TRBV7-8 and TRBJ2-2; 9 bases map to TRBD2. CDR3 length: 16 amino acids. Germline loops: CDR1 SGHVS, CDR2 FQNEAQ. Trimming at V came to 2 bases and at J to 11 bases, leaving 12 bases not matched to a gene. As DNA, the CDR3 is TGTGCCAGCAGCTTACCTGGTCTAGCGGGAAGCGGTGAGCTGTTTTTT. It specifies CASSLPGLAGSGELFF.

The chain uses TRBV9 and TRBJ2-1; possible D gene TRBD1, 5 bases. V was shortened by 3 bases and J by 6 bases, with 16 bases between the two germline ends. This CDR3 has 15 amino acids. Germline CDR1 and CDR2: SGDLS and YYNGEE. The CDR3 coding sequence is TGTGCCAGCAGCGCCACCCTCTCTAGGGGCAATGAGCAGTTCTTC. This sequence encodes CASSATLSRGNEQFF. The full variable domain, completed using reference TRBV9 and TRBJ2-1, is DSGVTQTPKHLITATGQRVTLRCSPRSGDLSVYWYQQSLDQGLQFLIQYYNGEERAKGNILERFSAQQFPDLHSELNLSSLELGDSALYFCASSATLSRGNEQFFGPGTRLTVL.

The chain couples TRBV4-1 to TRBJ2-5; no clear D gene. This CDR3 is built from 13 residues. Germline lookup yields CDR1 MGHRA and CDR2 YSYEKL. V was pared by 3 bases and J by 5 bases, with 10 bases between. CDR3 sequence reads: CASSQEQWETQYF. DNA of the CDR3: TGCGCCAGCAGCCAGGAACAGTGGGAGACCCAGTACTTC.

This clonotype has a count of ten or more. The rearrangement links TRBV11-2 to TRBJ2-5; no definite D call. Trimming stripped 6 bases from V and 3 bases from J, with 5 bases between. The CDR3 runs 11 residues. Germline loops: CDR1 SGHAT, CDR2 FQNNGV. The CDR3 here is CASSVKETQYF. The CDR3 bases are TGTGCCAGCAGTGTAAAAGAGACCCAGTACTTC.

This clonotype was found a few times. A junction end diverges from the germline sequence, so it may reflect a read error. The rearrangement links TRBV7-8 to TRBJ2-1, with 10 bases lining up with TRBD2. The CDR3 has 16 amino acids. Looked up from germline, CDR1 is SGHVS and CDR2 is FQNEAQ. CDR3 nucleotides: TGTGCCCGCAGGTTATACTCGGCTAGCGGGAGTGATGAGCAGTTCTTC. As protein: CARRLYSASGSDEQFF.

In its sample, this clonotype was seen a few times. This chain uses TRBV6-5 with TRBJ2-2; D may be TRBD1 (6 bases). The CDR3 extends over 15 amino acids. The V gene lost 5 bases and the J gene lost 3 bases, with 13 bases spanning the gap. Germline V lookup: CDR1 MNHEY, CDR2 SVGAGI. CDR3 in amino acids: CASSPSTGYTGELFF. As DNA, the CDR3 is TGTGCCAGCAGTCCCTCGACAGGTTACACCGGGGAGCTGTTTTTT.

The chain joins TRBV6-5 to TRBJ1-4, with a tentative D call TRBD1 (5 bases). Germline assignment: CDR1 MNHEY and CDR2 SVGAGI. The CDR3 length is 15 residues. Trimming shortened V by 4 bases and J by 8 bases, and 17 bases separated the two germline ends. The CDR3 coding sequence is TGTGCCAGCAGTTCCCAGCCTCGGACAAACGAAAAACTGTTTTTT. Translated: CASSSQPRTNEKLFF.

This clonotype appeared many times. The chain joins TRBV5-6 to TRBJ2-1; 8 bases line up with TRBD2. Germline CDR1 and CDR2: SGHDT and YYEEEE. The CDR3 loop spans 16 amino acids. J gave up 5 bases and V 4 bases, and 11 bases lay outside the gene matches. The CDR3 here is CASSPAGAGFNNEQFF. The CDR3 DNA sequence: TGTGCCAGCAGCCCAGCGGGAGCAGGCTTCAACAATGAGCAGTTCTTC. The full variable domain, in which reference TRBV5-6 and TRBJ2-1 provide the parts outside the CDR3, is DAGVTQSPTHLIKTRGQQVTLRCSPKSGHDTVSWYQQALGQGPQFIFQYYEEEERQRGNFPDRFSGHQFPNYSSELNVNALLLGDSALYLCASSPAGAGFNNEQFFGPGTRLTVL.

This clonotype was counted many times. The V and J genes are TRBV7-2 and TRBJ2-5, with D perhaps given as TRBD1 or TRBD2 (5 bases each). Germline V gives CDR1 SGHTA, CDR2 FQGNSA. Trimming stripped 4 bases from V and 7 bases from J, with 19 bases between. The CDR3 runs 15 residues. CDR3 coding DNA: TGTGCCAGCAGCTCTCCGACCGGGCCGAGGGGGACCCAGTACTTC. This codes for CASSSPTGPRGTQYF.

The V and J genes are TRBV13 and TRBJ2-1; D may be TRBD2 (6 bases). The ends were cut back, 1 base at V and 2 bases at J, with 12 bases in the middle. The CDR3 is 16 amino acids. CDR1 and CDR2 from the germline V gene are PRHDT and FYEKMQ (reference sequence). The CDR3 spells CASSLAVGSPYNEQFF. In DNA form, the CDR3 reads TGTGCCAGCAGCTTAGCTGTCGGGAGTCCCTACAATGAGCAGTTCTTC.

The sample holds a few counts of this clonotype. The chain carries TRBV27 and TRBJ2-7; 7 bases line up with TRBD1. V shed 5 bases and J 5 bases; nucleotides not matched to a gene: 9. Germline CDR1 MNHEY, CDR2 SMNVEV (reference sequence). The CDR3 loop spans 14 amino acids. CDR3 protein: CASSTNRGADEQYF. DNA for the CDR3: TGTGCCAGCAGTACGAACAGGGGAGCCGACGAGCAGTACTTC.

This clonotype came up a few times. V is TRBV7-9 and J is TRBJ2-2, with D unresolved. Germline V lookup: CDR1 SEHNR, CDR2 FQNEAQ (reference sequence). The CDR3 loop spans 13 amino acids. V was cut by 5 bases and J by 0 bases, with 4 bases left in between. This CDR3 reads CASSNSNTGELFF. The DNA for the CDR3 is TGTGCCAGCAGCAACTCGAACACCGGGGAGCTGTTTTTT. Supplemented by reference TRBV7-9 and TRBJ2-2, the full variable domain reads DTGVSQNPRHKITKRGQNVTFRCDPISEHNRLYWYRQTLGQGPEFLTYFQNEAQLEKSRLLSDRFSAERPKGSFSTLEIQRTEQGDSAMYLCASSNSNTGELFFGEGSRLTVL.

This clonotype was detected only a few times. J is TRBJ2-3 and V is TRBV6-6; D remains ambiguous. Trimming removed 5 bases from V and 6 bases from J, with 21 bases in between. CDR1 MNHNY and CDR2 SVGAGI come from the germline V gene (reference sequence). This CDR3 comprises 16 residues. In DNA, the CDR3 is TGTGCCAGCAGTCACCCCCCAGTCGTGGTTGCGGATACGCAGTATTTT. Its protein product is CASSHPPVVVADTQYF.

This clonotype was picked up many times. Relative to the germline gene, one junction end is altered; a read error may explain this. This rearrangement joins TRBV2 to TRBJ1-1; possibly TRBD1 for D (6 bases). Looked up from germline, CDR1 is SNHLY and CDR2 is FYNNEI. The CDR3 totals 9 residues. Written as DNA, the CDR3 is TGTGCCAGCAGACCGACAGGAATCTTT. Its translation is CASRPTGIF.

This clonotype was found a few times. The chain couples TRBV11-2 to TRBJ1-2; 10 nucleotides line up with TRBD1. V lost 3 bases and J lost 6; bases outside the gene matches: 10. Germline CDR1 is SGHAT and CDR2 is FQNNGV. This CDR3 region has 16 residues. CDR3 protein: CASSLGTGVASDGYTF. CDR3 nucleotides: TGTGCCAGCAGCTTGGGGACAGGGGTGGCTTCGGATGGCTACACCTTC.

This clonotype turned up a few times. The CDR3: CSARDLGLAGVQYNEQFF. The CDR3 bases are TGCAGTGCTAGAGATTTGGGGTTAGCGGGAGTTCAATACAATGAGCAGTTCTTC. The rearrangement joins TRBV20-1 to TRBJ2-1, with TRBD2 matching over 9 bases. With V trimmed by 0 bases and J by 4 bases, 13 bases remained unmatched. The germline V gene encodes CDR1 DFQATT and CDR2 SNEGSKA (reference sequence). The CDR3 has 18 amino acids.

CDR3 amino acids: CASSPDRFLGNTIYF. The DNA of the CDR3 is TGTGCCAGCAGCCCCGACAGGTTCCTCGGAAACACCATATATTTT. The V and J genes are TRBV6-5 and TRBJ1-3, with D possibly matching TRBD1 (6 bases). In germline, CDR1 is MNHEY, CDR2 SVGAGI. The ends were cut back, 6 bases at V and 4 bases at J, with 16 bases in the middle. The CDR3 is 15 amino acids.

This clonotype showed up just a few times. V is TRBV28 and J is TRBJ2-7; no firm D call. The V end was cut by 6 bases, the J end by 0 bases, with 12 bases between. Looked up from germline, CDR1 is MDHEN and CDR2 is SYDVKM. This CDR3 contains 14 residues. The CDR3 is CASRHTGSSYEQYF. The DNA of the CDR3 is TGTGCCAGCAGGCACACCGGGTCCTCCTACGAGCAGTACTTC. Complete variable domain (other parts from reference TRBV28 and TRBJ2-7): DVKVTQSSRYLVKRTGEKVFLECVQDMDHENMFWYRQDPGLGLRLIYFSYDVKMKEKGDIPEGYSVSREKKERFSLILESASTNQTSMYLCASRHTGSSYEQYFGPGTRLTVT.

This clonotype came up a few times. This rearrangement joins TRBV27 to TRBJ2-1; no clear D. CDR3 length: 15 amino acids. Germline CDR1 is MNHEY and CDR2 is SMNVEV (reference sequence). Deletions cut 7 bases from V and 0 bases from J, with 13 bases between. The CDR3 sequence is CASTPLSSSYNEQFF. The CDR3 DNA sequence: TGTGCCAGCACCCCGCTTTCGAGCTCCTACAATGAGCAGTTCTTC.

The chain carries TRBV27 and TRBJ2-1; D not resolved. Trimming took off 3 bases at V and 6 bases at J, with 9 bases between the two ends. CDR1 is MNHEY, CDR2 SMNVEV, per germline (reference sequence). The CDR3 is 13 residues long. The CDR3 is CASSFSYSNEQFF. CDR3 DNA sequence: TGTGCCAGCAGTTTCTCGTATAGCAATGAGCAGTTCTTC.